This T cell receptor beta chain was documented in a study of blood T cell repertoires in COVID-19. Study background: Italy, Spain and the United States were the sources of the convalescent and acute COVID-19 samples. PBMCs, B-cell-depleted T cells, or T cells provided the cDNA or gDNA that made up the material.

The CDR3 totals 12 residues. The V and J ends lost 1 base and 12 bases respectively, with 12 bases between them. Germline lookup yields CDR1 SEHNR and CDR2 FQNEAQ (reference sequence). Under the authors' procedure: Amplification of reference gene primers provided the estimated nucleated cell counts. The assay was immunoSEQ multiplex PCR, and TCRdb's table has in-frame clones only and misses some. Clonal size and the V and J genes are those of that table, whereas D and trimming came from the DNA. The sample consists of approximately 80,000 clones, roughly four fifths of them appearing once. This chain links TRBV7-9 with TRBJ1-1; D not certain. The TCR comes from a man aged 60-69 years with acute or convalescent COVID-19. Specimen: peripheral blood. This CDR3 reads CASSLERGVSFF. The CDR3 bases are TGTGCCAGCAGCTTAGAGCGCGGAGTATCTTTCTTT.